The next 14 T cell receptor beta chains were all read from a single sample in a study of early T cells in non-severe SARS-CoV-2 infection. TCRdb reanalysed the 5' RACE reads using MiXCR and keeps one entry per CDR3 protein. The table lists 85,000 to 100,000 distinct CDR3 sequences, roughly 11% of them singletons. The specimen sequenced was whole blood. These receptors were taken from an adult who was a healthcare worker with PCR-confirmed SARS-CoV-2 infection or an uninfected control (not recorded which).

V usage is TRBV21-1 and J usage is TRBJ2-7. TRBV21-1 is annotated as a pseudogene. This CDR3 comprises 16 residues. Here the CDR3 DNA reads TGTGCCAGCAGCCAAAGGGAAAGACCTTCCTCCTACGAGCAGTACTTC. It yields the protein CASSQRERPSSYEQYF.

This clonotype has ten or more counts. The chain combines TRBV27 with TRBJ1-6, with 8 bases aligning to TRBD1. The CDR3 has 16 residues. The trim removed 2 bases at V and 7 bases at J, leaving 7 bases unmatched. The germline CDR1 and CDR2 sequences are MNHEY and SMNVEV (reference sequence). In nucleotides, the CDR3 is TGTGCCAGCAGTTTAGGGCAGGGGGCTCGAAATTCACCCCTCCACTTT. This translates into CASSLGQGARNSPLHF.

The J gene is TRBJ2-5, the V gene TRBV7-3; the match to TRBD1 covers 10 bases. Trimming cost V 4 bases and J 5 bases; bases outside gene matches: 7. The CDR3 loop spans 15 amino acids. Germline V gives CDR1 SGHTA, CDR2 FQGTGA. CDR3 loop: CASSSGTGVRETQYF. CDR3 DNA sequence: TGTGCCAGCAGCTCCGGGACAGGGGTTCGGGAGACCCAGTACTTC.

This rearrangement joins TRBV7-9 to TRBJ1-6; the D is unclear. The CDR3 has 16 amino acids. Germline CDR1 SEHNR, CDR2 FQNEAQ (reference sequence). Trimming took off 1 base at V and 1 base at J, with 8 bases between the two ends. The CDR3 bases are TGTGCCAGCAGCTTAGAGAGGGAATCCTATAATTCACCCCTCCACTTT. Residues: CASSLERESYNSPLHF.

This clonotype was counted ten times or more. The V and J genes are TRBV25-1 and TRBJ2-1, with TRBD1 as a possible D gene (7 bases). CDR3 length: 16 residues. From germline, CDR1 is MGHDK and CDR2 SYGVNS. The germline V and J ends were trimmed by 7 bases and 7 bases, with 23 bases remaining between them. In DNA form, the CDR3 reads TGTGCCAGCACCCCCTTGGGGCAGGGGGGAGGTAATGAGCAGTTCTTC. It translates to CASTPLGQGGGNEQFF.

This clonotype showed up many times. The CDR3 DNA reads TGCAGTGCTAGAGTAATGTATGGCATCTATGGCTACACCTTC. This translates into CSARVMYGIYGYTF. J is TRBJ1-2 and V is TRBV20-1; no firm D call. The CDR3 has 14 residues. V lost 1 base to trimming and J lost 4 bases, with 13 bases between them. Germline V gene lookup returns CDR1 DFQATT and CDR2 SNEGSKA (reference sequence).

This chain uses TRBV2 with TRBJ2-2; D is ambiguous. The CDR3 is made up of 15 amino acids. Between the trimmed V and J ends, which lost 3 bases and 3 bases, there was a span of 11 bases. In germline, CDR1 is SNHLY, CDR2 FYNNEI. CDR3 region: CASSEEARYTGELFF. CDR3 nucleotides: TGTGCCAGCAGTGAGGAAGCGCGTTACACCGGGGAGCTGTTTTTT.

In this sample, this clonotype turned up a few times. This rearrangement joins TRBV5-1 to TRBJ2-1, with TRBD2 matching over 11 bases. CDR3 size: 17 residues. V lost 4 bases and J lost 4; bases outside the gene matches: 10. The germline CDR1 and CDR2 sequences are SGHRS and YFSETQ. The DNA for the CDR3 is TGCGCCAGCAGCCACGCGCTAGCGGGAGGCCTTTACAATGAGCAGTTCTTC. It yields the protein CASSHALAGGLYNEQFF.

This chain uses TRBV2 with TRBJ1-2; D is perhaps TRBD1 (6 bases). This CDR3 spans 15 amino acids. Germline assignment: CDR1 SNHLY and CDR2 FYNNEI. Trimming cost V 8 bases and J 4 bases, with 20 bases left between them. CDR3: CASFDPSRGSYGYTF. The CDR3 region has the DNA TGTGCCAGCTTCGATCCCTCCAGGGGCTCCTATGGCTACACCTTC.

The chain couples TRBV4-1 to TRBJ2-3; D remains ambiguous. V lost 0 bases, J lost 2 bases, and 9 bases lay in between. Germline CDR1 reads MGHRA; CDR2 reads YSYEKL. CDR3 size: 15 residues. The chain's CDR3 is CASSQDFGFTDTQYF. CDR3 in DNA: TGCGCCAGCAGCCAAGATTTCGGGTTCACAGATACGCAGTATTTT.

This clonotype was counted between two and nine times. V and J are TRBV5-1 and TRBJ1-2; D is uncertain. CDR3 length: 15 amino acids. Per germline, CDR1 SGHRS and CDR2 YFSETQ. V lost 0 bases, J lost 7 bases, and 16 bases lay in between. The DNA for the CDR3 is TGCGCCAGCAGCTTGGCCCCGGACGGCGGAACTGGCTACACCTTC. Translated: CASSLAPDGGTGYTF.

This clonotype was observed a few times. This chain links TRBV7-2 with TRBJ1-5; D is unclear. Germline V gene sequence: CDR1 SGHTA, CDR2 FQGNSA. The CDR3 has 12 amino acids. Trimming removed 2 bases from V and 5 bases from J, with 4 bases in between. CDR3 DNA: TGTGCCAGCAGCTTATATGATCAGCCCCAGCATTTT. It specifies CASSLYDQPQHF.

The chain links TRBV6-5 to TRBJ2-1; D possibly matches TRBD1 or TRBD2 (5 bases each). The CDR3 has 11 amino acids. Trimming stripped 5 bases from V and 12 bases from J, with 11 bases between. Germline V CDR1 and CDR2: MNHEY, SVGAGI. The CDR3 DNA reads TGTGCCAGCAGTGGAACTGGGGGGCAGTTCTTC. Protein sequence: CASSGTGGQFF.

The rearrangement links TRBV29-1 to TRBJ2-3; 13 bases align to TRBD2. V lost 7 bases to trimming and J lost 5 bases; unmatched junction nucleotides: 6. CDR1 is SQVTM, CDR2 ANQGSEA, per germline. The CDR3 length is 14 residues. The CDR3 protein is CSAGLAGDGDTQYF. The DNA of the CDR3 is TGCAGCGCAGGACTAGCGGGAGATGGAGATACGCAGTATTTT.